Only a few counts were recorded for the clone carrying this T cell receptor beta chain. As yet, its antigen is unknown. This entry comes from a study of T cell repertoires in cytomegalovirus infection. Background on the study: Recently identified HLA-C-restricted and well-studied HLA-B-restricted CMV epitopes were used. Public TCR beta signatures marked donors with CMV infection and the matching HLA. General observations from the study: The ex vivo response was dominated by HLA-C-restricted CMV-specific TCR beta clonotypes.

TCRdb reanalysed the reads using MiXCR and keeps one entry per CDR3 protein. Of 250,000 to 300,000 distinct CDR3 sequences in the sample, under 25% are singletons; the top ten hold about 21%. After removal of 4 bases from V and 6 bases from J, the junction contained 5 bases not matched to a gene. The CDR3 extends over 14 amino acids. V is TRBV12-3 or TRBV12-4 and J is TRBJ2-1; TRBD2 matches 8 bases. The sample was cultured PBMCs, taken from culture after CMV antigen stimulation. The sequence was collected from a human donor in good health (CMV status not recorded). Some clones in this sample may be carry-over from other donors' samples. The CDR3 DNA reads as TGTGCCAGCAGTTCCGGGACTAGTGGCAATGAGCAGTTCTTC. Its protein product is CASSSGTSGNEQFF.